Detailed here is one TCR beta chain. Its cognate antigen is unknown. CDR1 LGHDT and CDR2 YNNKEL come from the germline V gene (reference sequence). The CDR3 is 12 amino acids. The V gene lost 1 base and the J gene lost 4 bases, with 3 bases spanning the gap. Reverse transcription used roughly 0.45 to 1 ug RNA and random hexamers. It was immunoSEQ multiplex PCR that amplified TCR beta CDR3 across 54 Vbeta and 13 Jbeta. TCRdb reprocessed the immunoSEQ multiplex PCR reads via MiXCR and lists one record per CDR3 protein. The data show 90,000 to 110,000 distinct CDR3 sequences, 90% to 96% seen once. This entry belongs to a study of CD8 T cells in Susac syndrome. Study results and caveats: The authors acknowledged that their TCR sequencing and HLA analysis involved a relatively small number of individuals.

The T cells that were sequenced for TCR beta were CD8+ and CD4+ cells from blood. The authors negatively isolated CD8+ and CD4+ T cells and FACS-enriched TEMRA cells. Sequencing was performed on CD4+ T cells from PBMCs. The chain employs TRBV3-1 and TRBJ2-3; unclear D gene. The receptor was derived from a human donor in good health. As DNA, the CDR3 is TGTGCCAGCAGCCAAGGGGCAGATACGCAGTATTTT. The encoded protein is CASSQGADTQYF.